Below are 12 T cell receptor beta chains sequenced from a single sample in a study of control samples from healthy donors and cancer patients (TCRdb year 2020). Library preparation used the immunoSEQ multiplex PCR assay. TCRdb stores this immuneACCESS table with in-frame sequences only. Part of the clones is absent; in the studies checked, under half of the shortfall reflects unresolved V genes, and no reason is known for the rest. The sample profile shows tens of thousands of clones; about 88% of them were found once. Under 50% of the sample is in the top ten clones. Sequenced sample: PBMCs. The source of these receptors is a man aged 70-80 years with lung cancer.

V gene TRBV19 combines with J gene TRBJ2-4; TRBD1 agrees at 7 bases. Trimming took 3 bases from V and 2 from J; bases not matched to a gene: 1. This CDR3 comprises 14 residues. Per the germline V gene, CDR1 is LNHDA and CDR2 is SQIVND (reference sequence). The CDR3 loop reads CASSMTGTKNIQYF. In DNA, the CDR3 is TGTGCCAGTAGTATGACAGGGACCAAAAACATTCAGTACTTC.

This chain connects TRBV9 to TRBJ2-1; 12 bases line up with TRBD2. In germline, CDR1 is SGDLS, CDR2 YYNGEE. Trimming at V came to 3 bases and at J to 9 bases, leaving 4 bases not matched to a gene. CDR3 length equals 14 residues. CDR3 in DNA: TGTGCCAGCAGCGACACTAGCGGGGGGCTTGAGCAGTTCTTC. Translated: CASSDTSGGLEQFF.

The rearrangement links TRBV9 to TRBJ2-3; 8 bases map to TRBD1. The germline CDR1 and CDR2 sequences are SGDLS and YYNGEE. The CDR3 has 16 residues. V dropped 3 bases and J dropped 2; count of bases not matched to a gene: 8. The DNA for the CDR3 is TGTGCCAGCAGCGGAGCCGGGACAGGCTACACAGATACGCAGTATTTT. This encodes CASSGAGTGYTDTQYF.

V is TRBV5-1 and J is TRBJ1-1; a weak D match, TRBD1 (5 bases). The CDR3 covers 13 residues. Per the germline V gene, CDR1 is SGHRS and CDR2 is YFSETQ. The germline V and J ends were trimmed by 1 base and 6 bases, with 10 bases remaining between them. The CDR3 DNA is TGCGCCAGCAGCTTGAAAGGGGCTCCTGAAGCTTTCTTT. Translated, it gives CASSLKGAPEAFF.

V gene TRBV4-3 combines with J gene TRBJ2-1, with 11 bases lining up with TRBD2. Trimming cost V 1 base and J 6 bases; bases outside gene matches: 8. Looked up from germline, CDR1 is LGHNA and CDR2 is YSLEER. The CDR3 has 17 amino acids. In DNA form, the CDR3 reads TGCGCCAGCAGCCAAGGACGGACTAGCGGGCTCGGCAATGAGCAGTTCTTC. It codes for CASSQGRTSGLGNEQFF.

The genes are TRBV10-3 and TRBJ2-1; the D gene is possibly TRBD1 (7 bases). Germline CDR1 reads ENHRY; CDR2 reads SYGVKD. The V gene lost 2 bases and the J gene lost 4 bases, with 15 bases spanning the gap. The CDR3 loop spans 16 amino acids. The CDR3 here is CAISEIQGGTYNEQFF. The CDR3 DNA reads TGTGCCATCAGTGAGATTCAGGGGGGCACGTACAATGAGCAGTTCTTC.

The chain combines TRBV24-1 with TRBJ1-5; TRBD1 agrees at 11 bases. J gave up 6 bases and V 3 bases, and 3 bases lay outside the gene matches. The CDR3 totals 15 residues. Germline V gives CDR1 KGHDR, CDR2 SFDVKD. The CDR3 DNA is TGTGCCACCAGTGATCCGGGACAGGGGGTTCAGCCCCAGCATTTT. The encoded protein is CATSDPGQGVQPQHF.

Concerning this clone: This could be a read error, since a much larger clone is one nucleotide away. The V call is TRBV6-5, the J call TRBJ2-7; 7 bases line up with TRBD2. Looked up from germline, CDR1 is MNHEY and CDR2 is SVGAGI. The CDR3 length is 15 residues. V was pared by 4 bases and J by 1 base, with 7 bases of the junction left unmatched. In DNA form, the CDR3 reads TGTGCCAGCAGTTCGGGACTAACGGGGTCCTACGAGCAGTACTTC. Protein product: CASSSGLTGSYEQYF.

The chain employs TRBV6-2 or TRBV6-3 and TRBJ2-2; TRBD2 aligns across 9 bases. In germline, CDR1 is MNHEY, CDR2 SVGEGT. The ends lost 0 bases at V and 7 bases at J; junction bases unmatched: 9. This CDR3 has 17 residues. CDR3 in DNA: TGTGCCAGCAGTTACTCAAGTAGCGGGGGAGTTGGCGGGGAGCTGTTTTTT. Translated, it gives CASSYSSSGGVGGELFF.

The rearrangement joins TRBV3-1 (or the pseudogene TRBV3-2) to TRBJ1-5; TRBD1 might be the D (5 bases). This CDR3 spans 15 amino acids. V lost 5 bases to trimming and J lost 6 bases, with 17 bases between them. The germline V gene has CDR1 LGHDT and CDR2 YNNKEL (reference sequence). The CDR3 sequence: CASSGTGGVSQPQHF. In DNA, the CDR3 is TGTGCCAGCAGCGGAACGGGGGGAGTCAGTCAGCCCCAGCATTTT.

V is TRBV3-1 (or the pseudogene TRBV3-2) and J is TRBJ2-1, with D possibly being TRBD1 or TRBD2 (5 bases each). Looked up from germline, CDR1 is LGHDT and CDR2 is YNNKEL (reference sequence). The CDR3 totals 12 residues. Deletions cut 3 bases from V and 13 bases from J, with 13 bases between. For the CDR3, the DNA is TGTGCCAGCAGCCAGGGACCTGTTCCACAGTTCTTC. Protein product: CASSQGPVPQFF.

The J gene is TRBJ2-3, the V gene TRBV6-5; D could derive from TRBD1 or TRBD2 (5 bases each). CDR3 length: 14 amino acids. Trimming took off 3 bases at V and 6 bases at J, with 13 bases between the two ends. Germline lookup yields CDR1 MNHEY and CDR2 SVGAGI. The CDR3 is CASSYRGPRDTQYF. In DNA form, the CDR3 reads TGTGCCAGCAGTTATCGGGGCCCCCGGGATACGCAGTATTTT.